The TCR beta chain under discussion was sequenced for a study of Graves' ophthalmopathy and Graves' hyperthyroidism (dated by TCRdb to the late 2010s). Broadly, across the study: Peripheral blood was collected at initial diagnosis, before any treatment. To tell Graves' ophthalmopathy apart from Graves' hyperthyroidism, and to predict which patients would progress to ophthalmopathy, the study relied on TCR beta repertoire signatures. In total, approximately 130 blood samples were TCR-sequenced: approximately 42 ophthalmopathy, 80 or so hyperthyroidism and roughly 17 hyperthyroidism-to-ophthalmopathy patients. To explore V-J signatures that distinguish ophthalmopathy from hyperthyroidism, a discovery set of about 99 patients was enrolled, made up of approximately 45 with ophthalmopathy and roughly 55 with stable hyperthyroidism. For independent validation, a separate cohort was made up of some 18 hyperthyroidism patients plus 17 patients who later progressed from hyperthyroidism to ophthalmopathy. In a handful of hyperthyroidism patients, the T-cell repertoire of thyroid tissue was compared with the T-cell repertoire of blood. After sampling, hyperthyroidism patients received methimazole starting at 30 mg daily, and ophthalmopathy patients received high-dose intravenous methylprednisolone. The 90 or so discovery patients were randomly split 7:3 into training and test sets. Here is what the overall study found, with its caveats: No statistical method was used to predetermine the sample size, and group allocation was not hidden from the investigators. Most of the expanded thyroid clonotypes with a frequency above 0.001 were also detected in blood, and it was suggested that the thyroid immune response may be reflected by blood repertoires. In validation, the model predicted ophthalmopathy progression with more than 55% sensitivity and 72.22% specificity; more than ten predicted patients were CT-confirmed with GO in a median of around 6 months. In cross-validation, the 13-signature model distinguished ophthalmopathy from stable hyperthyroidism with about 90% sensitivity and 81.08% specificity, while in the test set the corresponding values were about 80% and 75%.

TCR beta CDR3 regions were amplified from RNA transcripts for repertoire sequencing. HTBI primers and the Qiagen OneStep RT-PCR kit were used in a first-round RT-PCR, which was followed by a second-round multiplex PCR, size selection and purification. Libraries were sequenced paired-end with 100 bp reads on an Illumina HiSeq2000. Processing in the source paper ran as follows. SOAPnuke was used for read processing, and reads with adapters, uncalled bases, a mean Phred below 15, or no exact constant-primer or identifier match were discarded. COPE v1.2.5 was used to merge high-quality paired reads. Unique nucleotide sequences were defined as clonotypes and aligned to IMGT TRB V, D and J references using MiTCR v1.1. The analysis was limited to V-J combinations with a frequency above 0.0001, which together covered 99% to 99.2% of repertoires. For each V-J combination, a TCR clonal expansion and chaos score was defined as the ratio of F50 clonal expansion to chaos observed in the TCRdist matrix. Welch's t-statistics and random forest were used to narrow the features down to around 12 V-J combinations, which were then fed into a naive Bayes classifier. Thyroid-blood repertoire similarity was quantified with the Morisita-Horn index. Clones were called with MiXCR by TCRdb after fastp trimmed the public reads at Q25, and only in-frame beta chains were retained. Each entry merges the rows of one CDR3 protein and shows their most common DNA and genes. These V and J calls are TCRdb output, not the study's own analysis. For this sample the table gives about 500,000 distinct CDR3 sequences, of which around an eighth were detected only once. The top ten clones comprise 9.8% of the sample.

In its sample, this clonotype was seen many times. Its antigen remains unidentified. Per-base qualities were not stored, and no clone one base away is much larger. In the germline V gene, CDR1 corresponds to SQVTM and CDR2 to ANQGSEA. V is clipped by 6 bases and J by 5 bases, and the sequence between their germline boundaries is 22 bases long. The CDR3 holds 15 amino acids from the cysteine to the phenylalanine. Only the CDR3 DNA stays, 45 bases, in frame from base 1. Patients with ophthalmopathy had moderately to severely active disease, with a Clinical Activity Score of 3 or more, a NOSPECS grade of 4 or more, and a disease duration of less than 3 months. Anyone with other autoimmune diseases, uncontrolled infections, pregnancy or lactation was excluded from the study. Diagnosis relied on clinical symptoms, serum thyroxine, TRAb, thyroid ultrasound and orbital computed tomography. Using Ficoll-Paque density gradient centrifugation, PBMCs were isolated from about 9.2 ml of fresh peripheral blood. Total RNA was extracted using Trizol reagent, and RNA quality was checked on an Agilent 2100 Bioanalyzer.

Material for sequencing was blood. This chain joins TRBV29-1 to TRBJ2-5, and the D gene may be TRBD2, 6 bases matching. This receptor was obtained from a woman in her 30s with Graves' ophthalmopathy. Donor details come from another sample of the same person, matched by shared clones. The CDR3 sequence is CSVDQFGRAGETQYF. The nucleotides are TGCAGCGTCGACCAGTTCGGTCGGGCGGGGGAGACCCAGTACTTC.